Below, 12 T cell receptor beta chains from the same sample are listed, as sequenced in a study of T-cell reconstitution after alpha-beta-depleted transplantation in children. This sample's TCRbeta library carried unique molecular identifier barcodes. Each CDR3 protein is one row after TCRdb ran MiXCR on the PCR reads. The sample shows 200,000 to 300,000 distinct CDR3 sequences, around 13% of them seen only once. This sample comprised PBMCs from the stem cell graft donor, obtained from the stem cell graft. The source is a human donor who donated a stem cell graft to a child with acute lymphoblastic leukemia.

This clonotype was counted at least ten times. The V call is TRBV25-1, the J call TRBJ1-3, with a tentative D call TRBD1 (5 bases). Trimming cost V 6 bases and J 2 bases, with 11 bases left between them. CDR3 length: 14 amino acids. From germline, CDR1 is MGHDK and CDR2 SYGVNS. The CDR3 sequence: CASRGTGAGNTIYF. Here the CDR3 DNA reads TGTGCCAGCAGGGGGACTGGGGCTGGAAACACCATATATTTT.

In its sample, this clonotype was seen many times. The rearrangement joins TRBV9 to TRBJ2-6; D is undetermined. Germline assignment: CDR1 SGDLS and CDR2 YYNGEE. V lost 2 bases to trimming and J lost 0 bases, with 12 bases between them. The CDR3 extends over 17 amino acids. The CDR3 DNA reads TGTGCCAGCAGCGTGGAAAAGTTTCCCTCTGGGGCCAACGTCCTGACTTTC. Translation gives CASSVEKFPSGANVLTF.

This clonotype showed up many times. The rearrangement uses TRBV27 and TRBJ2-1; 9 bases map to TRBD1. V lost 6 bases to trimming and J lost 7 bases; unmatched junction nucleotides: 10. CDR1 is MNHEY and CDR2 is SMNVEV in the germline V gene (reference sequence). The CDR3 has 15 amino acids. As DNA, the CDR3 is TGTGCCAGCAGGATATGGACAGGGGCGGGGAATGAGCAGTTCTTC. Protein product: CASRIWTGAGNEQFF.

Ten or more counts support this clonotype. J is TRBJ1-6 and V is TRBV6-1; TRBD1 might be the D (5 bases). The ends were cut back, 5 bases at V and 7 bases at J, with 18 bases in the middle. The germline V gene encodes CDR1 MNHNS and CDR2 SASEGT. CDR3 length equals 16 residues. CDR3 nucleotide sequence: TGTGCCAGCAGTCAAACAGGAGAATTACGAAATTCACCCCTCCACTTT. This codes for CASSQTGELRNSPLHF.

This clonotype was seen ten or more times. CDR3 region: CASSQGQAYSNTGELFF. For the CDR3, the DNA is TGCGCCAGCAGCCAAGGTCAGGCCTACTCGAACACCGGGGAGCTGTTTTTT. The V gene is TRBV4-3, the J gene TRBJ2-2; D is ambiguous. V was cut by 1 base and J by 0 bases, with 12 bases left in between. Germline V gene sequence: CDR1 LGHNA, CDR2 YSLEER. This CDR3 contains 17 residues.

About this clonotype itself: A read error is possible here, since a much larger clone lies one base away. V and J are TRBV7-2 and TRBJ2-5; TRBD1 matches at 9 bases. This CDR3 comprises 15 residues. From germline, CDR1 is SGHTA and CDR2 FQGNSA. Losses at the gene ends were 4 bases for V and 4 bases for J; bases not matched to a gene: 7. The CDR3 nucleotides read TGTGCCAGCAGCTCGGGACAGGGTGTCGCAGAGACCCAGTACTTC. Amino acid sequence: CASSSGQGVAETQYF.

This clonotype has a count of ten or more. The chain employs TRBV20-1 and TRBJ1-5; 9 bases fit TRBD1. This CDR3 is built from 16 residues. V dropped 5 bases and J dropped 6; count of bases not matched to a gene: 14. CDR1 and CDR2 (germline): DFQATT, SNEGSKA (reference sequence). The CDR3 region is CSAPFAGTGQVQPQHF. The CDR3 bases are TGCAGTGCTCCATTCGCCGGGACAGGGCAGGTTCAGCCCCAGCATTTT.

The table lists this clonotype with many counts. The chain combines TRBV27 with TRBJ2-7; perhaps TRBD1 as D (6 bases). CDR3 length: 14 residues. Between the trimmed V and J ends, which lost 3 bases and 5 bases, there was a span of 14 bases. Germline V CDR1 and CDR2: MNHEY, SMNVEV (reference sequence). This CDR3 reads CASSLTGTNDEQYF. The CDR3 DNA reads TGTGCCAGCAGTTTGACAGGAACTAATGACGAGCAGTACTTC.

This clonotype was observed at least ten times. This chain links TRBV6-1 with TRBJ2-3; possibly TRBD1 for D (5 bases). Trimming stripped 5 bases from V and 1 base from J, with 10 bases between. The CDR3 is 14 residues long. CDR1 is MNHNS, CDR2 SASEGT, per germline. Written as DNA, the CDR3 is TGTGCCAGCAGTCCAGGGCCGGGCACAGATACGCAGTATTTT. Residues: CASSPGPGTDTQYF.

In its sample, this clonotype was seen many times. The CDR3 here is CASSPGGTAYNEQFF. The CDR3 bases are TGTGCCAGCAGCCCGGGAGGGACAGCTTACAATGAGCAGTTCTTC. V and J are TRBV5-6 and TRBJ2-1, with a possible D match to TRBD2 (8 bases). Trimming cost V 4 bases and J 4 bases, with 15 bases left between them. The CDR3 contains 15 residues. CDR1 is SGHDT, CDR2 YYEEEE, per germline.

Written as DNA, the CDR3 is TGTGCCATCAGTTCCCTAGCGGGGGACCTCACAGATACGCAGTATTTT. Translation: CAISSLAGDLTDTQYF. The chain couples TRBV10-3 to TRBJ2-3; 10 nucleotides line up with TRBD2. Germline lookup yields CDR1 ENHRY and CDR2 SYGVKD. V lost 5 bases, J lost 2 bases, and 7 bases stayed unmatched. The CDR3 contains 16 residues.

This clonotype came up many times. This chain uses TRBV7-2 with TRBJ2-7; 11 bases agree with TRBD1. V lost 5 bases to trimming and J lost 6 bases; unmatched junction nucleotides: 6. The CDR3 extends over 14 amino acids. Germline V lookup: CDR1 SGHTA, CDR2 FQGNSA. For the CDR3, the DNA is TGTGCCAGCAGCATCCCCGGGACAGGGGGCGAGCAGTACTTC. Amino acids: CASSIPGTGGEQYF.